This entry is about one TCR beta chain. Germline V lookup: CDR1 ENHRY, CDR2 SYGVKD. This CDR3 contains 14 residues. The junction had 11 bases not matched to a gene; V was cut back by 5 bases and J by 8 bases. This entry is derived from a study of control samples from healthy donors and cancer patients. Clones were read by immunoSEQ multiplex PCR, and TCRdb kept only the in-frame ones, dropping some. The table includes 95,000 to 110,000 clones, around 89% detected once. This receptor was obtained from a man in his 60s with lung cancer. The J gene is TRBJ1-1, the V gene TRBV10-3; TRBD1 aligns across 7 bases. Sequences were obtained from PBMCs. The CDR3 nucleotides are TGTGCCATCAGTACCCCCCAAGGGGGCGAGGAAGCTTTCTTT. Its translation: CAISTPQGGEEAFF.